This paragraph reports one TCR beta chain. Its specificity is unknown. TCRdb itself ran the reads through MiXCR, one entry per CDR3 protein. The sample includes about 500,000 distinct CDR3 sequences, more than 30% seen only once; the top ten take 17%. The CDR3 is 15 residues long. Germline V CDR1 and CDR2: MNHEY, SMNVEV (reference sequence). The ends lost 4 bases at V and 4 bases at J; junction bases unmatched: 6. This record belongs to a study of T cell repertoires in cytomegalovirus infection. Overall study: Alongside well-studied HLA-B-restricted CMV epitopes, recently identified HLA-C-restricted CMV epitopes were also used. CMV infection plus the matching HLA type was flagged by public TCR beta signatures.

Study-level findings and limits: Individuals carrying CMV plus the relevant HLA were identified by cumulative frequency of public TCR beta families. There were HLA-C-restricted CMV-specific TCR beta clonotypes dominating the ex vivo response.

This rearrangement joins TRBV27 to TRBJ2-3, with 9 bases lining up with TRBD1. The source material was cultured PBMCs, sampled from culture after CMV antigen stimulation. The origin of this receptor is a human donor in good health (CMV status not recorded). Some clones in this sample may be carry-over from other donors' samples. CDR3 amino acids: CASSSYTGGSDTQYF. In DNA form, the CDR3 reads TGTGCCAGCAGTTCCTATACAGGGGGCTCAGATACGCAGTATTTT.